This T cell receptor (beta chain) was sequenced for a study of T cell changes during pregnancy in multiple sclerosis (dated by TCRdb to the late 2010s). Describing the broader study: In women with multiple sclerosis, the researchers looked at how the T cell repertoire shifted as pregnancy progressed.

With respect to this clone: It lacks a known antigen. Nothing much larger sits one base from this clone, and base qualities are not available.

The method behind the library was the immunoSEQ multiplex PCR assay. The table was pulled from immuneACCESS by TCRdb, which kept in-frame rearrangements only. Such tables lose some clones; where checked, under half of the loss comes from unresolved V genes, and the rest has no known cause. Present in this sample are 58,000 or so clones, 88% of which were seen just once. Jointly, the top ten make up 0.38% of the sample. Trimming at the junction amounts to 3 bases on V and 5 bases on J, and the germline ends lie 20 bases apart. The germline V gene (reference sequence) gives CDR1 as LNHDA and CDR2 as SQIVND. The cysteine opens and the phenylalanine closes a CDR3 of 16 amino acids. Only the CDR3 DNA stays, 48 bases, in frame from base 1.

This chain is built from TRBV19 and TRBJ2-7, and perhaps TRBD1 as D gene, on 5 matching bases. The TCR sequence derives from a female donor with multiple sclerosis, enrolled in a pregnancy study. The source was CD4+ T cells from peripheral blood mononuclear cells, collected in the third trimester of pregnancy. The CDR3 protein sequence reads: CASSIFPVQGFNEQYF. The DNA sequence is TGTGCCAGTAGTATCTTCCCCGTGCAGGGTTTTAACGAGCAGTACTTC.